This T cell receptor beta chain was sequenced for a study of T cell clonotyping in hematopoietic cell transplantation. Study in general: Pretransplant recipient samples were taken after cytoreduction.

Notes on this clone: Its antigen remains unidentified.

Specified time point: recipient sample about 28 days before transplant, after cytoreduction. With 5 bases removed from V and 5 bases from J, the gap between germline ends came to 9 bases. The CDR3 contains 13 residues. Germline CDR1 SGHTA, CDR2 FQGTGA. Only in-frame clones appear in the TCRdb table, and some are missing; sequencing was by immunoSEQ multiplex PCR. The data contain some 40,000 clones, 85% of them singletons. Study results and caveats: CD4 and CD8 repertoire contributions could not be separated without sorting. After transplant, recipient diversity fell while pathologically expanded clonotypes grew through day 180. Few recipient clonotypes overlapped donors; over 95% were de novo at given depth.

The chain is built from TRBV7-3 and TRBJ1-4; D not resolved. Sequenced material: peripheral blood mononuclear cells, taken before stem cell transplant. This TCR was recovered from a man between 60 and 70 years old with acute myeloid leukemia. Some clones in this sample may be carry-over from other donors' samples. The CDR3 here is CASSAYNNEKLFF. The DNA of the CDR3 is TGTGCCAGCAGCGCGTATAACAATGAAAAACTGTTTTTT.